Listed below are T cell receptor beta chains from one sample, sequenced in a study of identical twins. Via MiXCR, TCRdb re-called the 5' RACE reads, giving one row per CDR3 protein. The data contain 410,000 or so distinct CDR3 sequences, about 18% of them singletons. Sequencing was done on a sample of naive T cells sorted from blood. The receptor source for this set is a man in his fifties in good health. The CDR3 runs from the conserved cysteine through the conserved F or W. Each record gives: clone size, V gene, J gene, D gene, CDR3 length, CDR3 DNA, CDR3 protein. A D gene is named only where the DNA matches it firmly. Expanded clones are given a class, and other clones once, few, many or no size at all.

-	TRBV6-2/TRBV6-3	TRBJ2-1	TRBD1	15	TGTGCCAGCAGTCGACAGGGAAGCAGGTACAATGAGCAGTTCTTC	CASSRQGSRYNEQFF
few	TRBV3-1	TRBJ2-5	-	16	TGTGCCAGCAGCCAGCAAGCAGGGGTCTCCCAAGAGACCCAGTACTTC	CASSQQAGVSQETQYF
few	TRBV28	TRBJ1-5	TRBD1	15	TGTGCCAGCAGTCCGGGACAGGGAGGCCATCAGCCCCAGCATTTT	CASSPGQGGHQPQHF
many	TRBV15	TRBJ2-7	TRBD2	18	TGTGCCACCAGAACTACCGACCTTAGCGGGAGGGCCGCCTACGAGCAGTACTTC	CATRTTDLSGRAAYEQYF
-	TRBV11-2	TRBJ2-1	TRBD1	16	TGTGCCAGCAGCTCCGGGCCGGACAGGCGTTACAATGAGCAGTTCTTC	CASSSGPDRRYNEQFF
many	TRBV5-5	TRBJ2-2	-	16	TGTGCCAGCAGCTTTTTGACGGGCGGGAACACCGGGGAGCTGTTTTTT	CASSFLTGGNTGELFF
-	TRBV6-1	TRBJ2-5	TRBD1	14	TGTGCCAGCAGATCCGACGACAGGGCAGAGACCCAGTACTTC	CASRSDDRAETQYF
-	TRBV12-3/TRBV12-4	TRBJ2-1	TRBD2	15	TGTGCCAGCAGTTTCTCTAGCGGGAGAAACAATGAGCAGTTCTTC	CASSFSSGRNNEQFF
few	TRBV5-1	TRBJ2-3	-	16	TGCGCCAGCAGCTTGTTGGGGCAGGGGATCACAGATACGCAGTATTTT	CASSLLGQGITDTQYF
-	TRBV20-1	TRBJ2-3	TRBD2	13	TGCAGTGCTATCGGGGGGATGGCAGATACGCAGTATTTT	CSAIGGMADTQYF
few	TRBV29-1	TRBJ2-7	-	12	TGCAGCGTTTCTGACTCCCCCTACGAGCAGTACTTC	CSVSDSPYEQYF
many	TRBV7-6	TRBJ1-3	-	15	TGTGCCAGCAGCTTAGATAGGGGTTCTGGAAACACCATATATTTT	CASSLDRGSGNTIYF
few	TRBV28	TRBJ1-1	-	14	TGTGCCAGCAGTTTAGCGACTCCAAGATTTGAAGCTTTCTTT	CASSLATPRFEAFF
few	TRBV6-1	TRBJ1-2	-	15	TGTGCCAGCAGCCCGGGACACCTTTCTGGCGATGGCTACACCTTC	CASSPGHLSGDGYTF
-	TRBV6-2/TRBV6-3	TRBJ1-1	-	11	TGTGCCAGTACTGCCGGGGGTGAAGCTTTCTTT	CASTAGGEAFF
few	TRBV4-3	TRBJ2-1	-	14	TGCGCCAGCAGCCAAGAGGACGCATACAATGAGCAGTTCTTC	CASSQEDAYNEQFF
many	TRBV5-1	TRBJ2-1	TRBD2	14	TGCGCCAGCAGCGCAGGCGAGAGGACTAGCAAGCAGTTCTTC	CASSAGERTSKQFF
many	TRBV5-1	TRBJ1-1	-	14	TGCGCCAGCAGCTTAGTGTATATGAACACTGAAGCTTTCTTT	CASSLVYMNTEAFF
few	TRBV27	TRBJ2-7	-	15	TGTGCCAGCAGTTTATACCGGAAGGGGGTCTACGAGCAGTACTTC	CASSLYRKGVYEQYF
-	TRBV5-6	TRBJ1-1	-	12	TGTGCCAGCAGCGGCGGGGCAGTTGAAGCTTTCTTT	CASSGGAVEAFF
many	TRBV6-4	TRBJ2-1	-	11	TGTGCCAGCAGATTGGGGGGTGAGCAGTTCTTC	CASRLGGEQFF
-	TRBV20-1	TRBJ2-3	TRBD2	20	TGCAGTGCTAGTGCTAGCGGGAGGGCCTCTACGTTTGGGAGCACAGATACGCAGTATTTT	CSASASGRASTFGSTDTQYF